These 28 T cell receptor beta chains were all obtained from the same sample, sequenced in a study of Ad26.COV2.S vaccination and SARS-CoV-2 variants. Only in-frame clones appear in the TCRdb table, and some are missing; sequencing was by immunoSEQ multiplex PCR. The sample lists 300,000 to 350,000 clones, around 85% seen once, with approximately 2.2% in the top ten. Documented treatment: around 19 received Ad26.COV2.S at low or high dose, single or two shots; 5 received placebo; per-sample allocation not given. Sampling took place 63 days after the first vaccine or placebo injection. The starting material was peripheral blood, obtained in a trial of Ad26.COV2.S vaccine versus placebo. The receptors originated from a person between 18 and 65 years old who received the Ad26.COV2.S COVID-19 vaccine or a placebo.

This clone was found once. The V call is TRBV5-6, the J call TRBJ2-5; perhaps TRBD1 as D (5 bases). Trimming pared 0 bases from V and 5 bases from J, leaving 11 bases between. Per the germline V gene, CDR1 is SGHDT and CDR2 is YYEEEE. This CDR3 is built from 14 residues. The CDR3 protein is CASSLGAGWETQYF. Here the CDR3 DNA reads TGTGCCAGCAGCTTGGGGGCAGGGTGGGAGACCCAGTACTTC.

This chain links TRBV11-2 with TRBJ1-5; no definite D call. This CDR3 has 13 residues. The germline gives CDR1 SGHAT, CDR2 FQNNGV. V was cut by 0 bases and J by 6 bases, with 6 bases left in between. The CDR3 nucleotides read TGTGCCAGCAGCTTAGAACGGGGTCAGCCCCAGCATTTT. This encodes CASSLERGQPQHF.

The rearrangement joins TRBV2 to TRBJ1-3; 9 bases align to TRBD1. The CDR3 is made up of 17 amino acids. Germline CDR1 reads SNHLY; CDR2 reads FYNNEI. The trim removed 6 bases at V and 0 bases at J, leaving 9 bases unmatched. The CDR3 DNA follows: TGTGCCAGCAGGGGACCATCGGGACAGGGCTCTGGAAACACCATATATTTT. It is translated as CASRGPSGQGSGNTIYF.

The chain uses TRBV5-6 and TRBJ1-1, with unresolved D. Trimming pared 0 bases from V and 2 bases from J, leaving 14 bases between. The germline V gene encodes CDR1 SGHDT and CDR2 YYEEEE. This CDR3 contains 16 residues. This chain's CDR3 is CASSLATKSGNTEAFF. For the CDR3, the DNA is TGTGCCAGCAGCTTGGCCACCAAATCGGGAAACACTGAAGCTTTCTTT.

This clone occurred many times. The chain joins TRBV3-1 (or the pseudogene TRBV3-2) to TRBJ1-2; D perhaps matches TRBD1 (5 bases). Germline CDR1 LGHDT, CDR2 YNNKEL (reference sequence). Between the trimmed V and J ends, which lost 6 bases and 2 bases, there was a span of 22 bases. The CDR3 contains 17 residues. The CDR3 DNA reads as TGTGCCAGCAGTCGACTCGTGCCCAGGGAACCCAACTATGGCTACACCTTC. Protein sequence: CASSRLVPREPNYGYTF.

This clone has just a few counts. V and J are TRBV5-1 and TRBJ2-5; D gene uncertain. CDR3 length equals 15 residues. Per the germline V gene, CDR1 is SGHRS and CDR2 is YFSETQ. V was cut by 1 base and J by 1 base, with 11 bases left in between. The CDR3 DNA reads as TGCGCCAGCAGCTTGAACAAATACCTCCAAGAGACCCAGTACTTC. Translating it yields CASSLNKYLQETQYF.

This sequence joins TRBV10-1 and TRBJ1-1; no reliable D call. V was clipped by 3 bases and J by 3 bases, with 8 bases between them. The CDR3 contains 13 residues. Per germline, CDR1 WNHNN and CDR2 SYGVQD (reference sequence). The CDR3 reads CASSDGDYTEAFF. The CDR3, as DNA: TGCGCCAGCAGTGACGGGGATTACACTGAAGCTTTCTTT.

V and J are TRBV9 and TRBJ2-1, with TRBD2 identical over 8 bases. Germline assignment: CDR1 SGDLS and CDR2 YYNGEE. The CDR3 length is 16 residues. The junction had 10 bases not matched to a gene; V was cut back by 3 bases and J by 5 bases. The DNA for the CDR3 is TGTGCCAGCAGCGCGCTGGGACTAGGGTCCGACAATGAGCAGTTCTTC. It is translated as CASSALGLGSDNEQFF.

The gene calls are TRBV5-8 and TRBJ1-1; D uncertain. V was clipped by 1 base and J by 1 base, with 5 bases between them. Germline values: CDR1 SGHTS, CDR2 YDEGEE. The CDR3 has 13 amino acids. DNA of the CDR3: TGTGCCAGCAGCTTGACACAGAACACTGAAGCTTTCTTT. Translating gives CASSLTQNTEAFF.

The chain links TRBV5-5 to TRBJ2-7; no clear D. The CDR3 length is 14 residues. V was clipped by 0 bases and J by 2 bases, with 9 bases between them. CDR1 is SGHKS, CDR2 YYEKEE, per germline (reference sequence). The CDR3 DNA sequence: TGTGCCAGCAGCTTGGGGGCAGGAACCTACGAGCAGTACTTC. It specifies CASSLGAGTYEQYF.

This clone was observed once. The chain combines TRBV3-1 (or the pseudogene TRBV3-2) with TRBJ2-2; D might be TRBD1 or TRBD2, each matching 6 bases. The CDR3 totals 15 residues. The V gene lost 1 base and the J gene lost 5 bases, with 11 bases spanning the gap. The V gene's germline CDR1 is LGHDT and CDR2 YNNKEL (reference sequence). For the CDR3, the DNA is TGTGCCAGCAGCCAAGCAGGGGCGGGGACCGGGGAGCTGTTTTTT. Its translation is CASSQAGAGTGELFF.

The chain links TRBV14 to TRBJ1-1; D unclear. V lost 11 bases and J 5 bases, leaving 15 bases between the germline ends. CDR3 length: 12 residues. Germline V gene data show CDR1 as SGHDN and CDR2 as FVKESK. CDR3 loop: CASAGVRTEAFF. The CDR3, as DNA: TGTGCCTCAGCAGGTGTAAGGACTGAAGCTTTCTTT.

This chain links TRBV6-5 with TRBJ2-1, with D possibly called TRBD1 or TRBD2 (5 bases each). The CDR3 is 14 amino acids. V was pared by 6 bases and J by 4 bases, with 13 bases between. Germline assignment: CDR1 MNHEY and CDR2 SVGAGI. CDR3 residues: CASSAGTDYNEQFF. DNA of the CDR3: TGTGCCAGCAGCGCCGGGACGGATTACAATGAGCAGTTCTTC.

V gene TRBV9 combines with J gene TRBJ1-1, with a weak D call TRBD1 (5 bases). Trimming stripped 3 bases from V and 1 base from J, with 10 bases between. CDR1 and CDR2 (germline): SGDLS, YYNGEE. The CDR3 length is 14 residues. CDR3 DNA sequence: TGTGCCAGCAGCGCTTTAGGGGAGAACACTGAAGCTTTCTTT. Protein sequence: CASSALGENTEAFF.

The V gene is TRBV28, the J gene TRBJ1-2, with D unclear. CDR3 length: 15 residues. Trimming stripped 5 bases from V and 4 bases from J, with 17 bases between. The germline V gene has CDR1 MDHEN and CDR2 SYDVKM. CDR3 nucleotide sequence: TGTGCCAGCAGTGATCGAACCATAGCTCTCTATGGCTACACCTTC. This sequence encodes CASSDRTIALYGYTF.

V usage is TRBV7-2 and J usage is TRBJ1-1; 7 nucleotides match TRBD1. The CDR3 sequence is 13 residues long. Per the germline V gene, CDR1 is SGHTA and CDR2 is FQGNSA. Trimming cost V 4 bases and J 9 bases; bases outside gene matches: 8. CDR3 nucleotides: TGTGCCAGCAGCTACCGGGACAGAGGGAAAGCTTTCTTT. It is translated as CASSYRDRGKAFF.

The V call is TRBV7-8, the J call TRBJ2-5; D might be TRBD1 (7 bases). Germline assignment: CDR1 SGHVS and CDR2 FQNEAQ. The V end lost 3 bases, the J end lost 5 bases, and 13 bases lay between the germline ends. There are 14 residues in the CDR3. CDR3 in DNA: TGTGCCAGCAGCTTGCGGGACAGTGGCGAGACCCAGTACTTC. Translation: CASSLRDSGETQYF.

The chain joins TRBV5-1 to TRBJ2-5; the match to TRBD2 covers 13 bases. V was clipped by 4 bases and J by 2 bases; unmatched bases: 8. The CDR3 has 17 residues. In germline, CDR1 is SGHRS, CDR2 YFSETQ. The CDR3: CASSTGPGLAGQETQYF. CDR3 bases: TGCGCCAGCAGCACGGGACCGGGACTAGCGGGGCAAGAGACCCAGTACTTC.

This rearrangement joins TRBV18 to TRBJ2-7; 7 positions match TRBD1. The CDR3 is 14 amino acids. The junction had 5 bases not matched to a gene; V was cut back by 4 bases and J by 2 bases. CDR1 and CDR2 (germline): KGHSH, LQKENI. The CDR3 DNA sequence: TGTGCCAGCTCACGGAGACAGGGTACCTACGAGCAGTACTTC. This encodes CASSRRQGTYEQYF.

The chain uses TRBV5-1 and TRBJ1-1, with 9 bases aligning to TRBD1. Germline trimming cut 0 bases from V and 3 bases from J; bases unmatched to any gene: 3. This CDR3 is 15 amino acids long. Germline assignment: CDR1 SGHRS and CDR2 YFSETQ. DNA of the CDR3: TGCGCCAGCAGCTTGGAGACAGGGGGGTACACTGAAGCTTTCTTT. Protein: CASSLETGGYTEAFF.

The V call is TRBV6-5, the J call TRBJ2-7; 7 nucleotides match TRBD1. Trimming at V came to 2 bases and at J to 3 bases, leaving 7 bases not matched to a gene. The CDR3 runs to 15 residues. Germline CDR1 and CDR2: MNHEY and SVGAGI. The CDR3 region has the DNA TGTGCCAGCAGTTACCCCCGACAGGGATTCTACGAGCAGTACTTC. This translates into CASSYPRQGFYEQYF.

The chain employs TRBV7-8 and TRBJ1-1; 8 bases line up with TRBD1. Germline V gives CDR1 SGHVS, CDR2 FQNEAQ. With 6 bases clipped from V and 3 bases from J, the junction kept 9 bases outside the gene matches. The CDR3 sequence is 15 residues long. CDR3 in amino acids: CASRKQGVKDTEAFF. The CDR3 DNA sequence: TGTGCCAGCAGGAAACAGGGGGTTAAGGACACTGAAGCTTTCTTT.

The chain has TRBV19 and TRBJ1-4; D not certain. Germline V gene lookup returns CDR1 LNHDA and CDR2 SQIVND (reference sequence). The CDR3 loop spans 15 amino acids. V was clipped by 8 bases and J by 5 bases, with 18 bases between them. This CDR3 reads CASHLGRHANEKLFF. Written as DNA, the CDR3 is TGTGCCAGTCATCTAGGACGCCACGCCAATGAAAAACTGTTTTTT.

The gene calls are TRBV7-9 and TRBJ2-5; 7 nucleotides agree with TRBD2. The CDR3 runs 14 residues. Looked up from germline, CDR1 is SEHNR and CDR2 is FQNEAQ (reference sequence). V lost 1 base to trimming and J lost 1 base; unmatched junction nucleotides: 0. This CDR3 reads CASSLGGGQETQYF. The CDR3 bases are TGTGCCAGCAGCTTAGGCGGGGGCCAAGAGACCCAGTACTTC.

This chain connects TRBV4-2 to TRBJ2-7, with D uncertain. Germline lookup yields CDR1 LGHNA and CDR2 YNFKEQ. This CDR3 has 16 residues. Trimming shortened V by 0 bases and J by 0 bases, and 12 bases separated the two germline ends. CDR3 amino acids: CASSQDWDVFSYEQYF. The CDR3 nucleotides are TGTGCCAGCAGCCAAGATTGGGATGTCTTCTCCTACGAGCAGTACTTC.

The CDR3 spells CATSDPGHSAGYGYTF. CDR3 nucleotide sequence: TGTGCCACCAGTGACCCCGGACACTCGGCGGGCTATGGCTACACCTTC. The chain carries TRBV24-1 and TRBJ1-2; possibly TRBD1 for D (5 bases). CDR3 length equals 16 residues. The V end was cut by 4 bases, the J end by 4 bases, with 18 bases between. Germline V lookup: CDR1 KGHDR, CDR2 SFDVKD.

This chain joins TRBV7-2 and TRBJ2-2, with D unclear. V gave up 2 bases and J gave up 6 bases, with 7 bases separating them. Germline V gene sequence: CDR1 SGHTA, CDR2 FQGNSA. The CDR3 consists of 13 residues. The CDR3 sequence is CASSLLGPGELFF. The CDR3 DNA reads as TGTGCCAGCAGCTTATTAGGACCCGGGGAGCTGTTTTTT.

The chain couples TRBV2 to TRBJ2-2, with TRBD2 identical over 13 bases. The CDR3 is 16 amino acids. From germline, CDR1 is SNHLY and CDR2 FYNNEI. J was trimmed by 4 bases and V by 6 bases; bases with no gene match: 5. The CDR3 protein is CASRGTSGVPTGELFF. The DNA for the CDR3 is TGTGCCAGCAGGGGGACTAGCGGGGTGCCCACCGGGGAGCTGTTTTTT.